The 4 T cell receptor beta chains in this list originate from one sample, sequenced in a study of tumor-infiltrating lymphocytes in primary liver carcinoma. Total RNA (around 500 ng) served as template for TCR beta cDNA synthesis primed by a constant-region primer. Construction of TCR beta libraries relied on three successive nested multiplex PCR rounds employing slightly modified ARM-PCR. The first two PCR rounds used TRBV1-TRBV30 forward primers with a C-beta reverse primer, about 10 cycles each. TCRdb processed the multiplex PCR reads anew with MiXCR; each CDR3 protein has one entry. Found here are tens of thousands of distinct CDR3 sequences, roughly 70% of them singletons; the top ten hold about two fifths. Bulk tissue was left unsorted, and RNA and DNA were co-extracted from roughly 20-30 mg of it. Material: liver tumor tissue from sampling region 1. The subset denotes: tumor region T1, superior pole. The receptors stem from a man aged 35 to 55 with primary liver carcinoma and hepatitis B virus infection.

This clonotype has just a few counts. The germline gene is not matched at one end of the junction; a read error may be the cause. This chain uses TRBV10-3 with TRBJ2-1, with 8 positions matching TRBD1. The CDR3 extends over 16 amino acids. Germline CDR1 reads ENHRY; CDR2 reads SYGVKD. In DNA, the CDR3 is TGTGCCATCAGTTCCTTCGGGACAGGTCCCTACATTGAGCAGTTCTTC. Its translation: CAISSFGTGPYIEQFF.

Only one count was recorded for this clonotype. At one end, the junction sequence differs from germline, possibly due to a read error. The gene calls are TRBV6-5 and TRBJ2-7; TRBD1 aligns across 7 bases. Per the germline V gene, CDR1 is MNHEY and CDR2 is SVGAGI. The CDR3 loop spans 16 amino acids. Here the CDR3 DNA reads TGTGCCAGCAGGCCCGGACAGGCATCATCCTTCTACGAGCATTACTTC. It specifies CASRPGQASSFYEHYF.

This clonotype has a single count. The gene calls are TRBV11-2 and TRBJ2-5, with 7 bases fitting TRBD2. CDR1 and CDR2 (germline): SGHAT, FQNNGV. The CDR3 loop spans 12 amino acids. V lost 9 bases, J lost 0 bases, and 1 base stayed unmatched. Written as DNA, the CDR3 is TGTGCCAGTGGGGGGGACCAAGAGACCCAGTACTTC. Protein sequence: CASGGDQETQYF.

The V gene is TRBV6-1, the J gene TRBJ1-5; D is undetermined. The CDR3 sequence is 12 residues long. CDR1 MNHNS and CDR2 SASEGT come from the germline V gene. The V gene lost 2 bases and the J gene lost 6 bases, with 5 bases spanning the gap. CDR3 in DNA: TGTGCCAGCAGTGAATTGGGTCAGCCCCAGCATTTT. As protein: CASSELGQPQHF.